This T cell receptor (beta chain) was captured by sequencing in a study of T cell responses to AZD1222 COVID-19 vaccine. Study context: Second-dose timings of about 4 or about 12 weeks were pooled. Findings and limits, study-wide: Donors were chiefly white British, with a greater number of females, and clonal diversity was perhaps underestimated. Only a handful of AZD1222 recipients, more than 5 in all, had baseline seropositivity. Spike-specific TCR breadth and depth were elevated following two AZD1222 doses.

With regard to this clone: What it binds is not known.

The repertoire was sequenced with immunoSEQ multiplex PCR; TCRdb's copy has only in-frame clones and lacks some. The data hold 150,000 to 200,000 clones, with approximately 92% observed a single time. The ends were cut back, 3 bases at V and 6 bases at J, with 3 bases in the middle. The CDR3 totals 12 residues. The chain has TRBV12-3 or TRBV12-4 and TRBJ1-6, with unresolved D. Here the sequenced sample was peripheral blood, taken on day 0 of AZD1222 vaccination. This clonotype was obtained from an adult in good health. The CDR3 DNA sequence: TGTGCCAGCAGTTTTCCTAATTCACCCCTCCACTTT. Its protein is CASSFPNSPLHF.